This T cell receptor beta chain was captured by sequencing in a study of immune characteristics of hereditary and idiopathic chronic pancreatitis. Broadly, across the study: Local immune cells and TCRbeta repertoires in the pancreas were profiled in this study for hereditary and idiopathic chronic pancreatitis, with control organ donor pancreases used for comparison. TCRbeta sequencing included 5 control pancreases, about seven pancreases with hereditary chronic pancreatitis and about six pancreases with idiopathic chronic pancreatitis. The gDNA-based approach was selected because minimal in vitro experimental manipulation of pancreas-infiltrating T cells was involved. What the study reported, not specific to this receptor: Because patient tissue could be obtained only at the time of TPIAT, differences in disease duration may have affected the immune findings. Chronic pancreatitis caused by alcohol use was excluded from the study. Compared with controls, both chronic pancreatitis groups had significantly higher TCRbeta repertoire diversity and lower clonality. Vbeta-Jbeta gene family usage, including TRBV10, TRBV19, TRBV23 and TRBV5, differed between hereditary and idiopathic chronic pancreatitis. Numbers of productive TCR rearrangements correlated positively with disease severity scores among some 13 chronic pancreatitis patients.

Details on this clone: Its antigen target is currently unknown. No base quality information exists; no much larger clone differs at one position.

CDR1 and CDR2, looked up from the germline V gene (reference sequence), are LNHDA and SQIVND. Relative to germline, V is 9 bases shorter and J is 3 bases shorter, with 19 bases between their ends. The CDR3, from cysteine to phenylalanine, totals 15 residues. Left in the record is the CDR3 DNA by itself, 45 bases read in frame from the first base. Chronic pancreatitis pancreas tissue was obtained from patients undergoing total pancreatectomy with islet autotransplantation (TPIAT). No known history of diabetes was present in the included chronic pancreatitis patients. For TCRbeta sequencing, genomic DNA was pulled straight from bulk pancreas tissue, skipping any T cell sorting. Pancreas tissues were collected consecutively from patients and organ donors at two US centers. The method was the immunoSEQ multiplex PCR assay. From pancreatic genomic DNA, the TCRbeta CDR3 region and adjacent sequences were amplified and sequenced. On the study's bioinformatics: Repertoire diversity was measured as a mean normalized Shannon-Wiener index, alongside productive clonality and productive rearrangement counts. The nonparametric Mann-Whitney U test was used to compare repertoire metrics between the control and chronic pancreatitis groups. Shared clonotypes were defined as CDR3beta sequences with identical amino acid composition and length across subjects. Sourced from immuneACCESS, this table was stored by TCRdb with only in-frame sequences that have V and J called. A share of the clones is absent; for the studies checked, an unresolved V gene accounts for under half, and the remainder has no known explanation. That table supplies the V and J calls and clone size; D and trimming were determined from the DNA. This sample has roughly 14,000 clones in its table, and around four fifths of those were observed once. The ten largest clones capture approximately 15% of the sample.

The material sequenced was pancreas tissue with hereditary chronic pancreatitis. This sequence originates from a human donor with chronic pancreatitis. The V gene is TRBV19 and the J gene is TRBJ2-3; perhaps TRBD2 is the D gene, with 6 bases matching. The CDR3: CASSLPGERTDTQYF. The DNA is TGTGCCAGCTCTCTCCCGGGGGAGAGGACAGATACGCAGTATTTT.